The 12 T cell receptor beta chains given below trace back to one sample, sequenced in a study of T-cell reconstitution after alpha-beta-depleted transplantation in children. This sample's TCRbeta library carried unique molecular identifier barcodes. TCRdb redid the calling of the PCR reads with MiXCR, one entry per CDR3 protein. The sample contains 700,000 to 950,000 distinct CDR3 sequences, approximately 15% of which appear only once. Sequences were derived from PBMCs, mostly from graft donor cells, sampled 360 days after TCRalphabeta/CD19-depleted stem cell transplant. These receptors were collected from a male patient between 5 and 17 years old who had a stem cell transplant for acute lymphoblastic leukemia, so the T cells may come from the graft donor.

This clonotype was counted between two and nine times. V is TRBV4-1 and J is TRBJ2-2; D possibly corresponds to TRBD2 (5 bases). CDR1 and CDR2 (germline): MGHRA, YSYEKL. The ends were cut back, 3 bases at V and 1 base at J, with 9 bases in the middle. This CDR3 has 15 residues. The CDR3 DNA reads TGCGCCAGCAGCCACGGACTTTTGAACACCGGGGAGCTGTTTTTT. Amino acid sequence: CASSHGLLNTGELFF.

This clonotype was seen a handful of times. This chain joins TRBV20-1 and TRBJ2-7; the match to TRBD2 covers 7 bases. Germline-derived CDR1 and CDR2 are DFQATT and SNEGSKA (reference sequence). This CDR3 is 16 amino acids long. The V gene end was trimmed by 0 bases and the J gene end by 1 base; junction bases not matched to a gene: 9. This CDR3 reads CSARDWREPQSYEQYF. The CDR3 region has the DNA TGCAGTGCTAGAGATTGGCGGGAGCCCCAATCCTACGAGCAGTACTTC.

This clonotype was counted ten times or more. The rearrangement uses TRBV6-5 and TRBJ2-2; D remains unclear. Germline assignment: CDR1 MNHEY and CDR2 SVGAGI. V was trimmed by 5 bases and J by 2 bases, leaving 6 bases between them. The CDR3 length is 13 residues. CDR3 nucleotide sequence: TGTGCCAGCAGTACCGTTAACACCGGGGAGCTGTTTTTT. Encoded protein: CASSTVNTGELFF.

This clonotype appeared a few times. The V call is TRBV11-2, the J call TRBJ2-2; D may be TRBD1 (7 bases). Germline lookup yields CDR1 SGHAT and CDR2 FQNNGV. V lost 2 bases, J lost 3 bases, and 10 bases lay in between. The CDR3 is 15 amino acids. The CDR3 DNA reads TGTGCCAGCAGCTTACAGGGGGGTTACACCGGGGAGCTGTTTTTT. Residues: CASSLQGGYTGELFF.

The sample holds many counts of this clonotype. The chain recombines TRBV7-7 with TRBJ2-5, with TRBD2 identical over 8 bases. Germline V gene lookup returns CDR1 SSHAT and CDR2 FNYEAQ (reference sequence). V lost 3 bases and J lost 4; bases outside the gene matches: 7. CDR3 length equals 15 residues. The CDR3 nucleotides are TGTGCCAGCAGCTTGGTAGCGGGACTGGTAGAGACCCAGTACTTC. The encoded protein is CASSLVAGLVETQYF.

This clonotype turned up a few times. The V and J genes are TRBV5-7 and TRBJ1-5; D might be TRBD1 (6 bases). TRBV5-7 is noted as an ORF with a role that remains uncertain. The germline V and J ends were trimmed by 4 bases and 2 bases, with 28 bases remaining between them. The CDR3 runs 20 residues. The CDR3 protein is CASSMRGQPDRQDGNQPQHF. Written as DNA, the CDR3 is TGTGCCAGCAGCATGCGAGGACAGCCAGACCGACAGGATGGCAATCAGCCCCAGCATTTT.

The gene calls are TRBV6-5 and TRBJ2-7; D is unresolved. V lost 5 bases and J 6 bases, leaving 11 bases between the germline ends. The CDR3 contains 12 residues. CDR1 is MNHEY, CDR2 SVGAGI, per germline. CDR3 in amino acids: CASSNHSFEQYF. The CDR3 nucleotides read TGTGCCAGCAGTAACCACAGCTTCGAGCAGTACTTC.

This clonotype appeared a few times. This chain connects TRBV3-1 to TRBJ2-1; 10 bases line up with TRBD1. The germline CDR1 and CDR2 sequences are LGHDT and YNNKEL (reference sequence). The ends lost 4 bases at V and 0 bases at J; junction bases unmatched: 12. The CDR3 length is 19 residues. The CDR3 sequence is CASSLRDRGRYISYNEQFF. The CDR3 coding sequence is TGTGCCAGCAGCCTCCGGGACAGGGGACGGTACATCTCCTACAATGAGCAGTTCTTC.

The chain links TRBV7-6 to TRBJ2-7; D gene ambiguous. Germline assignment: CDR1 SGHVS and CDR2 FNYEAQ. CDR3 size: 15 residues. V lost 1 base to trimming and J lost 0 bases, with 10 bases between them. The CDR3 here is CASSLDSGSSYEQYF. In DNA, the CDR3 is TGTGCCAGCAGCTTAGACTCTGGCAGCTCCTACGAGCAGTACTTC.

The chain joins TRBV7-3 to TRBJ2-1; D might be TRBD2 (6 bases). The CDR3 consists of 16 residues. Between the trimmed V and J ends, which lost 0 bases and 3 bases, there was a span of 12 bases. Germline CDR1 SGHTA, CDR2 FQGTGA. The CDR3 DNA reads TGTGCCAGCAGCTTAACCCCGGGAGTGGTCTACAATGAGCAGTTCTTC. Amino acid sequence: CASSLTPGVVYNEQFF.

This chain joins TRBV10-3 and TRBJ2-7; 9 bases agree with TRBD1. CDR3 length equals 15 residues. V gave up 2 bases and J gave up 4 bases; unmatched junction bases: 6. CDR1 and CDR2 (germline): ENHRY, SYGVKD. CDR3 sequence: CAISEKGQGPYEQYF. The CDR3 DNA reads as TGTGCCATCAGTGAGAAGGGACAGGGACCTTACGAGCAGTACTTC.

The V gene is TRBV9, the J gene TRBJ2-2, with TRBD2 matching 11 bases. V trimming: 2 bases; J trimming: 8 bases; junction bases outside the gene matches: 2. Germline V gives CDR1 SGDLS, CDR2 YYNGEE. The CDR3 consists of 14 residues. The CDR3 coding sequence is TGTGCCAGCAGCGTGACTAGCGGGGCGGGGGAGCTGTTTTTT. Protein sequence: CASSVTSGAGELFF. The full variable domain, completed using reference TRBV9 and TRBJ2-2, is DSGVTQTPKHLITATGQRVTLRCSPRSGDLSVYWYQQSLDQGLQFLIQYYNGEERAKGNILERFSAQQFPDLHSELNLSSLELGDSALYFCASSVTSGAGELFFGEGSRLTVL.